The T cell receptor (beta chain) described here comes from a study of blood T cell repertoires in COVID-19. The CDR3 spans 14 residues. The V end lost 4 bases, the J end lost 2 bases, and 12 bases lay between the germline ends. From germline, CDR1 is WNHNN and CDR2 SYGVQD (reference sequence). Clones were sequenced by immunoSEQ multiplex PCR, and TCRdb holds only the in-frame ones, with some missing. The data hold some 13,000 clones, with over 80% observed a single time. The rearrangement uses TRBV10-1 and TRBJ2-7; TRBD1 might be the D (6 bases). The sequence was collected from a man aged 45 to 65 with active COVID-19. Sequencing input: peripheral blood. CDR3 sequence reads: CASSGPQGTYEQYF. In DNA form, the CDR3 reads TGCGCCAGCAGTGGTCCACAGGGCACCTACGAGCAGTACTTC.